The next 10 T cell receptor beta chains were all read from a single sample in a study of radiotherapy plus CTLA-4 blockade in lung cancer. Assay used: immunoSEQ multiplex PCR; TCRdb lists only in-frame clones, some missing. The table lists roughly 98,000 clones, approximately 85% of them singletons, with roughly 3.5% in the top ten. The material sequenced was peripheral blood, taken from a patient treated with radiotherapy plus ipilimumab. These receptor sequences come from a human donor with non-small cell lung cancer who had a partial response to radiotherapy plus ipilimumab.

This chain links TRBV27 with TRBJ1-1, with TRBD1 identical over 7 bases. The CDR3 loop spans 16 amino acids. The V gene end was trimmed by 7 bases and the J gene end by 5 bases; junction bases not matched to a gene: 16. Germline V gives CDR1 MNHEY, CDR2 SMNVEV (reference sequence). CDR3 loop: CASKLALPGGPTEAFF. The CDR3 bases are TGTGCCAGCAAGTTAGCTCTCCCAGGGGGACCGACTGAAGCTTTCTTT.

The chain has TRBV5-1 and TRBJ2-2; D is possibly TRBD2 (6 bases). CDR1 SGHRS and CDR2 YFSETQ come from the germline V gene. V lost 5 bases to trimming and J lost 0 bases, with 11 bases between them. The CDR3 runs 15 residues. CDR3: CASSPGTANTGELFF. The CDR3, as DNA: TGCGCCAGCAGTCCCGGGACTGCGAACACCGGGGAGCTGTTTTTT.

V gene TRBV19 combines with J gene TRBJ1-2, with 9 bases that match TRBD1. Germline V lookup: CDR1 LNHDA, CDR2 SQIVND (reference sequence). This CDR3 comprises 15 residues. V was clipped by 4 bases and J by 5 bases; unmatched bases: 8. The CDR3 bases are TGTGCCAGTAGTAATTCAGGGACAGGGAGGTATGGCTACACCTTC. Translating it yields CASSNSGTGRYGYTF.

The rearrangement joins TRBV2 to TRBJ2-5; D might be TRBD2 (6 bases). Germline CDR1 is SNHLY and CDR2 is FYNNEI. Trimming cost V 1 base and J 5 bases, with 23 bases left between them. The CDR3 spans 18 residues. The CDR3 bases are TGTGCCAGCAGTGAAGGGCTCAACCTAGCGTACCGGTGGGAGACCCAGTACTTC. It translates to CASSEGLNLAYRWETQYF.

This chain connects TRBV7-9 to TRBJ1-5; no definite D call. The CDR3 totals 14 residues. V shed 1 base and J shed 8 bases, with 12 bases lying between them. CDR1 is SEHNR, CDR2 FQNEAQ, per germline (reference sequence). The CDR3 reads CASSLEGGDEPQHF. The CDR3 coding sequence is TGTGCCAGCAGCTTAGAAGGCGGCGATGAGCCCCAGCATTTT.

This clone was found once. This sequence joins TRBV19 and TRBJ2-3; D remains ambiguous. This CDR3 region has 13 residues. The germline gives CDR1 LNHDA, CDR2 SQIVND (reference sequence). V dropped 1 base and J dropped 2 bases, with 4 bases sitting between them. In nucleotides, the CDR3 is TGTGCCAGTAGTATAGCCAACACAGATACGCAGTATTTT. It yields the protein CASSIANTDTQYF.

This clone appeared a single time. DNA for the CDR3: TGCGCCAGCAAACCCCGGGACAGGTACACAGATACGCAGTATTTT. It translates to CASKPRDRYTDTQYF. The V gene is TRBV5-1, the J gene TRBJ2-3, with 8 bases aligning to TRBD1. Trimming removed 6 bases from V and 2 bases from J; junction bases left unmatched: 8. Germline-derived CDR1 and CDR2 are SGHRS and YFSETQ. The CDR3 runs to 15 residues.

The chain links TRBV18 to TRBJ1-1; TRBD1 matches at 8 bases. This CDR3 is 15 amino acids long. Germline CDR1 is KGHSH and CDR2 is LQKENI. J was trimmed by 6 bases and V by 0 bases; bases with no gene match: 6. CDR3 DNA sequence: TGTGCCAGCTCACCACCGACAGGGGTTAGCTCTGAAGCTTTCTTT. It is translated as CASSPPTGVSSEAFF.

The V gene is TRBV28, the J gene TRBJ1-4; D not resolved. CDR1 is MDHEN, CDR2 SYDVKM, per germline. V was trimmed by 5 bases and J by 7 bases, leaving 5 bases between them. The CDR3 is 11 residues long. CDR3 sequence reads: CASSLGEKLFF. The CDR3 DNA reads as TGTGCCAGCAGTCTAGGTGAAAAACTGTTTTTT.

V is TRBV2 and J is TRBJ1-1, with TRBD1 identical over 8 bases. V shed 4 bases, J shed 4 bases, and the junction held 2 bases outside the gene matches. Germline V gene lookup returns CDR1 SNHLY and CDR2 FYNNEI. CDR3 length: 13 amino acids. The CDR3 loop reads CASSGQGITEAFF. CDR3 sequence (DNA): TGTGCCAGCAGTGGACAGGGGATCACTGAAGCTTTCTTT.